The sequence of this TCR delta chain was determined in a study of γδ T cells in repeated Plasmodium falciparum infection. Bulk repertoires came from Vgamma9/Vdelta2+ or Vdelta2-negative gammadelta T cells flow-sorted from PBMC. This CDR3 region has 19 residues. Trimming took 3 bases from V and 0 from J; bases not matched to a gene: 16. Germline-derived CDR1 and CDR2 are TSWWSYY and QGS. TCRdb fed the multiplex PCR reads into CATT to redo clone calling. The sample shows around 86,000 delta-chain clones, about 1.5% of them seen only once. There are a few counts of this clone. TCRdb assigns this DNA the protein of a much larger clone, which departs from its translation at residue 11; this likely reflects a read error, and the protein shown comes from translating the DNA.

The sequenced sample consisted of gamma-delta T cells from blood. V is TRDV1 and J is TRDJ1, with TRDD2 matching 7 bases. The TCR comes from a pool of human donors (malaria-infected and uninfected, not separated). In nucleotides, the CDR3 is TGTGCTCTTGGGGAGACCCCCGCCTTCCTCCCCGAGTACACCGATAAACTCATCTTT. Translation gives CALGETPAFLPEYTDKLIF.